Sequencing of this T cell receptor beta chain was carried out in a study of cytomegalovirus exposure and HLA in healthy donors (dated by TCRdb to about 2017). For the wider study: An earlier analysis of roughly 500 of the donors reported approximately 280 Gb of sequence data and around 100 million unique TCR beta sequences obtained from roughly 170 million T cells. About 280 gigabases of sequencing data and around 87 million unique TCR sequences were included in an early release covering about 600 HLA-typed donors. The genetic ancestry cluster associated with self-reported Caucasian donors included around 76% of the roughly 410 genotyped donors. The study was designed to test whether signatures of past pathogen exposure could be identified by cataloging public T cell receptors. The T cell repertoires of 700 or so subjects were profiled by immunosequencing and related to cytomegalovirus serostatus. A separate validation cohort of some 130 different subjects was used in addition to the roughly 670-subject first cohort. To predict cytomegalovirus infection status, the study combined high-throughput TCR immunosequencing, statistical association of individual TCRs with disease status, and machine learning. A later analysis re-examined previously published TCR beta repertoires from roughly 650 donors and added high-resolution HLA genotyping to investigate patterns of TCR occurrence. The later analysis used no new phenotypic data to find candidate immune exposures, relying instead on TCR beta sequences and their occurrence across donors. An earlier analysis of roughly 600 of the donors used high-throughput TCR beta sequencing to judge whether each TCR beta V gene segment behaved as functional or pseudogenic. Donor age, sex, ethnicity and CMV serostatus were compiled together with the repertoire data. In a later genetic analysis, genome-wide SNP genotypes for about three fifths of the 666 donors were used, and that subset was treated as a discovery cohort. Every discovery cohort repertoire had been produced on one sequencing platform. HLA typing covered class I and class II loci at four-digit resolution. The number of donors typed differed by locus, with about 629-640 for A, B, C, DRB1 and DQB1, over 500 for DQA1, approximately 570 for DPA1, and around 450 for DPB1. Several DR-DQ haplotypes were treated as single units for association and clustering because of strong linkage in the cohort. Among about 400 genotyped donors of the cohort, an average of about 240,000 unique TCR beta nucleotide sequences was sequenced per donor, of which about 18% were non-productive.

Library generation was performed with the immunoSEQ multiplex PCR assay. The multiplex PCR relied on a mix of 60 forward primers for TCR Vbeta segments and 13 reverse primers for TCR Jbeta segments. Amplification of the CDR3 region of rearranged TCR beta genes was performed with a multiplex PCR assay on genomic DNA. The Illumina HiSeq System was used to sequence the amplified TCR beta libraries as 87-base-pair reads. From the authors' description of their analysis: In a later analysis, around 80 million unique TCR beta chains were counted across the 500 to 700 repertoires, and approximately 11 million of these chains were shared by at least two donors. To remove PCR and sequencing errors, raw reads were error-corrected and collapsed into unique sequences using a nearest-neighbor algorithm that merged closely related sequences. Alignment of CDR3 sequences to IMGT reference sequences was used to assign V, D and J gene segments. For a sequence to be retained, a match of at least six nucleotides was required to both a V gene segment and a J gene segment. Rearrangements were classified as productive when the CDR3 lacked stop codons and remained in frame with V and J, and all other rearrangements were classified as non-productive. Following IMGT convention, CDR3 was defined as the stretch from the second conserved V-encoded cysteine to the conserved J-encoded phenylalanine. The earlier analysis of some 600 of the donors excluded sequences that lacked an unambiguous match to a single V gene segment. An earlier analysis of 587 of the donors classified V segments as functional when productive rearrangements were above 56.7% and as segregating when the standard deviation between donors was above 5%. To diagnose cytomegalovirus status from the catalog of TCR beta chain sequences, a statistical classification framework was built. A later analysis assigned V and J genes by comparing TCR nucleotide sequences with IMGT/GENE-DB human TR gene sequences. In a later analysis, CDR3 sequences and most-parsimonious VDJ recombination scenarios were assigned using the TCRdist pipeline. In a later analysis, each TCR beta chain was defined by its CDR3 amino acid sequence together with its V-gene family, and reads lacking a unique V-gene family were excluded. To address suspected cross-contamination and a sequencing artifact, a later analysis removed approximately 600 highly shared, low-generation-probability nucleotide sequences. In a later analysis, a clonal expansion index was calculated for each public chain from normalized within-repertoire ranks of inferred template counts. A later analysis computed generation probabilities with a VDJ recombination model fitted to out-of-frame rearrangements, and checked the results against IGoR. Hypergeometric tests were used in a later analysis to score TCR-TCR, TCR-HLA and TCR-CMV co-occurrence, with a repertoire-size bias correction applied to the TCR pairs. In a later analysis, false discovery rates were estimated by permuting HLA or CMV assignments 20 times. A later analysis grouped co-occurring TCRs with DBSCAN, adding TCRdist sequence similarity when clustering within HLA-allele-positive subsets. Repertoires with fewer than 30,000 or more than 120,000 public chains were left out of co-occurrence clustering, as were about 5 repertoires with anomalous nucleotide sharing. What TCRdb holds here is the immuneACCESS table cut down to in-frame rearrangements. Part of the clones is not present; checked against another copy, under half of the missing clones reflect an unresolved V gene, and the others are unexplained. V, J and clone size are taken as reported in that table, and D and trimming were inferred from the DNA itself. This sample comprises about 140,000 clones, roughly 70% of them detected only once. Under 2% of the sample lies in the top ten.

Comments on this clone: Its binding antigen is unknown. Base qualities are missing; no much larger clone stands one base away.

Results and caveats for the whole study, not just this receptor: Because HLA typing was unavailable for some donors at each locus, only the typed subset was used in association tests. While some public TCRs were present in many individuals, most TCR sequences turned up only very rarely across donors. A later analysis found that most CMV-associated TCR beta chains appeared HLA-restricted, with HLA associations seemingly driven largely by CMV exposure. The only immune exposure information available for the cohort was CMV serostatus. Sequencing depth was assumed to be roughly uniform across donors in the presence/absence analyses, though that assumption may not hold. When HLA alleles, especially DR and DQ, strongly co-occurred, TCR associations were difficult to assign to individual alleles. In a later analysis, TCR association rates were found to vary across HLA loci, with the most associated TCRs seen for DRB1 alleles and the fewest for HLA-C alleles. A further reported finding was that TCR beta sequences accurately predicted the HLA-A and HLA-B alleles for most subjects in the first cohort. Compared with equally common non-associated chains, HLA-associated TCR beta chains in a later analysis were more clonally expanded and had lower generation probabilities. An association between a missense DCLRE1C variant and V-gene and J-gene trimming of TCR beta chains was found in a later genetic analysis and replicated in an independent cohort. In the study, around 150 TCR beta chains were listed as associated with cytomegalovirus. In this cohort, only TCR beta chains were sequenced, and detectable features were limited by the absence of alpha or paired-chain data. Compared with the approximately 700-donor mean, donors in an Asian-associated ancestry cluster had fewer N-insertions in productive TCRs, according to a later genetic analysis. In both the original and validation cohorts, the classifier was reported to diagnose cytomegalovirus status with high specificity and sensitivity. Linkage disequilibrium might explain the correlated functional status among segregating V segments, but an unknown experimental factor could not be excluded. Several of the top co-occurrence clusters appeared to be linked to parvovirus B19, influenza, CMV and Epstein-Barr virus, according to a later analysis. A later analysis associated 15,000 or so TCR beta sequences with specific HLA alleles at a false discovery rate of 0.05. Three of the identified cytomegalovirus-associated TCR beta chains were confirmed in vitro to be specific for cytomegalovirus antigens. A cluster of highly shared sequence variants was judged likely to represent a technical artifact of the sequencing pipeline. An earlier analysis of approximately 540 of the donors showed that most TCR beta V segments appeared in productive rearrangements either about 87% or about 30% of the time, which broadly matched IMGT annotations. Some IMGT-functional V segments, including TRBV6-2 and TRBV6-3, could not be distinguished by the 87-base-pair reads and were therefore excluded. The authors suggested that the approach could potentially be extended to other disease states and immunological phenotypes. Because counts were too low, seventeen rarely observed V segments, including chromosome 9 orphons, were excluded from the earlier analysis of several hundred of the donors.

Including cysteine and phenylalanine, the CDR3 has 15 amino acids. Only CDR3 DNA is held: 45 bases, read in frame from base 1. The V end loses 4 bases and the J end loses 8 bases, and a stretch of 23 bases separates them. CDR1 SQVTM and CDR2 ANQGSEA are derived from the germline V gene. The cohort consisted of approximately 670 healthy bone marrow donors. Cohort members were all nominally healthy when sampled, although unrecorded immune exposures were likely present. The donor tested CMV seronegative and was one of the 352 seronegative cohort members. A peripheral blood sample was provided by each donor, and peripheral blood mononuclear cells were used for TCR beta sequencing. Genomic DNA was extracted from the blood cell samples with the Qiagen DNeasy Blood Extraction Kit.

The sequencing input was PBMCs. This sequence uses TRBV29-1 and TRBJ1-2, with a tentative D gene TRBD1 over 6 matching bases. The origin of this receptor is a woman aged 40 to 50 in good health and CMV-seronegative. CDR3 sequence: CSVAPTPWGGGGYTF. The DNA sequence is given as TGCAGCGTTGCCCCAACCCCATGGGGTGGGGGCGGCTACACCTTC.